This T cell receptor beta chain was recorded in a study of human T cells and chemical hapten exposure (TCRdb year 2021). About the investigation overall: For sensitization, 2% DPC in acetone was applied to a 2 cm by 2 cm area of upper inner arm skin. Throughout the study period of roughly five months, patients also received therapeutic DPC doses to the scalp every week. Patch testing was performed on the upper back with Finn chambers containing 0.01% DPC, and the patch tests were scored after 6 days according to International Contact Dermatitis Research Group standards. The mostly female patient cohort included alopecia areata with under or over 50% scalp involvement, alopecia totalis and alopecia universalis. The libraries were sequenced as a pool, and the TCR yield per sample differed mostly because of small variations in library volumes within the pool. Peripheral blood TCR repertoire changes were tracked in vivo in alopecia patients during primary and secondary sensitization to the hapten diphenylcyclopropenone (DPC). Blood samples were taken from patients before sensitization (week 0) and at 2, 6 and about 24 weeks after DPC sensitization. Around 29 alopecia patients provided blood for TCR sequencing at one to four time points (pre-sensitization, 2, 6 and 24 weeks). Results the study describes overall, beyond this receptor: Alopecia, a presumed autoimmune disease, was present in all patients, so the immune response of the patients might differ from that of healthy individuals. The number of TCRs above 1 in 1000 frequency did not change with DPC sensitization; there was no evidence of global repertoire structure alterations. Expanded TCRs formed significantly more large CDR3 similarity clusters than pre-sensitization or healthy control sets, consistent with antigen-driven responses. The number of PT1 expanded TCRs positively correlated with patch test score, significant at thresholds 8, 16 and 32 but not 4. After repeated subsampling, changes were observed in the strength of the expansion versus patch-test correlation and in the threshold at which the correlation became significant.

The germline V gene provides CDR1 SGHTS and CDR2 YDEGEE. Deletion took 1 base off V and 4 bases off J, with a span of 8 bases between the germline ends. The CDR3 measures 13 amino acids from cysteine to phenylalanine. The retained sequence is limited to the CDR3, 39 bases, with the frame set at the first base. This clonotype was detected many times. Its antigen has not been determined. No per-base quality is available; no much larger clone lies one base away. The time point tag for this specimen amounts to: patch test 2, 6 weeks after DPC sensitization. In the paper's terms, the treatment or condition label means: therapeutic diphenylcyclopropenone sensitization with weekly scalp DPC. At every patch-test visit, the blood draw took place before the patch test was put on. To be eligible, patients had to be aged 18 to 70, diagnosed with alopecia and judged suitable for DPC therapy, while pregnant patients were excluded. Total RNA was extracted from unfractionated whole blood collected in Tempus Blood RNA tubes.

The library was generated by RACE. Sequencing was performed on a NextSeq 500. During library preparation, unique molecular identifiers were attached to individual cDNA molecules so that TCRs could be counted quantitatively and reproducibly. From each blood RNA sample, both TCR alpha and TCR beta chains were sequenced. For the original study's pipeline: A median of approximately 100,000 TCRs per sample was observed, with a range of about 20,000 to 700,000. The Decombinator software suite was used to annotate V, J and CDR3 in the TCR reads. Every sample was subsampled to the same number of TCRs (28,000) for the PS versus PT1 abundance plots. Expanded TCRs were defined as absent before sensitization and observed at least eight times at the 2-week time point. TCRdb reanalyzed the raw reads on its own, using fastp at Q25 for trimming and MiXCR for clone calling, and kept in-frame beta chains. A single entry per CDR3 protein holds the most common genes and DNA from its merged rows. These V and J calls originate from TCRdb's pipeline instead of the authors' own analysis. For this sample the table gives about 140,000 distinct CDR3 sequences, of which 12% were detected only once. In total, the top ten clones hold approximately 1.3% of the sample.

The sequenced sample was whole blood, obtained in connection with sensitization to the hapten diphenylcyclopropenone (DPC). This receptor was obtained from a woman between 50 and 59 years old with alopecia areata. Some clones in this sample may be carry-over from other donors' samples. The chain couples TRBV5-8 to TRBJ1-2, with the D gene not confidently named. The sequenced DNA is TGTGCCAGCAGCTTGAGAGGCCCCTATGGCTACACCTTC. It codes for CASSLRGPYGYTF. With all but the CDR3 taken from the reference TRBV5-8 and TRBJ1-2 genes, the full variable domain is: EAGVTQSPTHLIKTRGQQATLRCSPISGHTSVYWYQQALGLGLQFLLWYDEGEERNRGNFPPRFSGRQFPNYSSELNVNALELEDSALYLCASSLRGPYGYTFGSGTRLTVV.